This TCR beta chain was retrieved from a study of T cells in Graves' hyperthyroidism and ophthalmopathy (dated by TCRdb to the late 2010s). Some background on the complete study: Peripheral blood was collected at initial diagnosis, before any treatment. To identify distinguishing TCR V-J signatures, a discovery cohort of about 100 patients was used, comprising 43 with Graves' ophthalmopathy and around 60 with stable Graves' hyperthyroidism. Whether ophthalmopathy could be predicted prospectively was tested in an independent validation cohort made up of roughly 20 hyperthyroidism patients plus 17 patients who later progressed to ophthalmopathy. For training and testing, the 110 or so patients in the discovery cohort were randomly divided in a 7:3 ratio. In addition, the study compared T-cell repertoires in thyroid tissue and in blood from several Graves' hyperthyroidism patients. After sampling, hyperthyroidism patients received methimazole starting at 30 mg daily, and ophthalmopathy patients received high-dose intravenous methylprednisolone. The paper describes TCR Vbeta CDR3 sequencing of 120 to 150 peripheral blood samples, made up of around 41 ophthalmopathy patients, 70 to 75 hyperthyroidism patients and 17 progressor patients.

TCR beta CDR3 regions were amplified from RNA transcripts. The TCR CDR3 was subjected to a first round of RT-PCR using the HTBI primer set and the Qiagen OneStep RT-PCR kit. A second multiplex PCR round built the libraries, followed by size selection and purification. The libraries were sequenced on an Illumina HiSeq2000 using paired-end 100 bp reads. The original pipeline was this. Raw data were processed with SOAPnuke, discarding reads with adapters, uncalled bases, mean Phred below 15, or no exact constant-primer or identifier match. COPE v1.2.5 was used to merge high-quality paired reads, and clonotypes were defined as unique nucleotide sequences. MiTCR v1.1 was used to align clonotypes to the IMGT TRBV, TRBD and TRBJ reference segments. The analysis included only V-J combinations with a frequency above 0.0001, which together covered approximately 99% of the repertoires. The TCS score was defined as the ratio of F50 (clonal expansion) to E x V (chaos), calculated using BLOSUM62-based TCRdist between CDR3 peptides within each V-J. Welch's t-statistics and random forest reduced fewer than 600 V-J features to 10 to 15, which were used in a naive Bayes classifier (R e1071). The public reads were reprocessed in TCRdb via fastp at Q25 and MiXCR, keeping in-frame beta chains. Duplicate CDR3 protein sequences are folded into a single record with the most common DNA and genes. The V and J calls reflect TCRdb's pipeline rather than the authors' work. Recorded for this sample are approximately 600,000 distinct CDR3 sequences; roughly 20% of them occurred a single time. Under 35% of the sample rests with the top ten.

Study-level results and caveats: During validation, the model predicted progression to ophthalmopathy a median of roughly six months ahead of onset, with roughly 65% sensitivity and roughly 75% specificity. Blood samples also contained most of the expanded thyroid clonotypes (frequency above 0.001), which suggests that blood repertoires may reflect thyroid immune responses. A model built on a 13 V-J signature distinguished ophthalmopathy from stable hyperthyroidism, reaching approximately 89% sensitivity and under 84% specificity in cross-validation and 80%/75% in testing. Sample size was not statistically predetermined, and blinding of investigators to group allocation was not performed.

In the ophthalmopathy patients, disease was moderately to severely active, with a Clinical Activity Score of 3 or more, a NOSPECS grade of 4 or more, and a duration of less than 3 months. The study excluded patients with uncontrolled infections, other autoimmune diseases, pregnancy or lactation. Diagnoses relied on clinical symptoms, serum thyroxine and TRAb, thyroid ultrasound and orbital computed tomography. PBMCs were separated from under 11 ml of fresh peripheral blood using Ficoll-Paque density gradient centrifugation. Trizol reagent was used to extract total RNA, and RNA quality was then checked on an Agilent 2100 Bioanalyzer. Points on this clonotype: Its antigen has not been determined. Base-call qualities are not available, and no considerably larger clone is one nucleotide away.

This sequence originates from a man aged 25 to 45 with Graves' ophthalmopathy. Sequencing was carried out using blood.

The CDR3: CASSLGDYGYNEQFF. The DNA is as follows: TGTGCCAGCAGCTTAGGCGACTATGGCTACAATGAGCAGTTCTTC. The sequence joins TRBV7-2 to TRBJ2-1, with TRBD2 perhaps the D gene, on 5 matching bases. V and J are truncated by 1 base and 3 bases respectively, leaving an intervening sequence of 10 bases. The CDR3 sequence holds 15 residues, the cysteine and phenylalanine included. The retained sequence is limited to the CDR3, 45 bases, with the frame set at the first base. In the germline V gene, CDR1 corresponds to SGHTA and CDR2 to FQGNSA. Full variable domain (CDR3 extended with the reference TRBV7-2 and TRBJ2-1 proteins): GAGVSQSPSNKVTEKGKDVELRCDPISGHTALYWYRQSLGQGLEFLIYFQGNSAPDKSGLPSDRFSAERTGGSVSTLTIQRTQQEDSAVYLCASSLGDYGYNEQFFGPGTRLTVL.